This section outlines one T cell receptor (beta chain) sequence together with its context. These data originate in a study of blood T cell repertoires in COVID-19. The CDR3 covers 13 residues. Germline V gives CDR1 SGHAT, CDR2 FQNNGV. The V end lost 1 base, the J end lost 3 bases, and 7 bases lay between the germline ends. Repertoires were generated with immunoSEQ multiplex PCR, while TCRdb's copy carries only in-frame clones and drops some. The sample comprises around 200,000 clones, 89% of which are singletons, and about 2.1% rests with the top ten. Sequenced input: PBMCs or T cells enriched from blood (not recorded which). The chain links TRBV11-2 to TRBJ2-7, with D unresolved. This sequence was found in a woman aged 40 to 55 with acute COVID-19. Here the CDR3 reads CASSLVPLYEQYF. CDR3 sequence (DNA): TGTGCCAGCAGCTTAGTTCCCCTCTACGAGCAGTACTTC.